This entry is about one TCR beta chain. Its antigen is unidentified. This sample was taken from a study of OX40 agonist ivuxolimab in advanced cancers. Generated by immunoSEQ multiplex PCR, the TCRdb table keeps only in-frame clones and is missing some. The sample carries 72,000 or so clones, around 86% recorded once. CDR3 size: 15 residues. The germline V gene encodes CDR1 MNHEY and CDR2 SVGAGI. Trimming cost V 6 bases and J 2 bases, with 17 bases left between them. Any history of autoimmune disease or systemic immunosuppression disqualified patients. Study-level points and caveats: Clones of CD4+ and CD8+ blood T cells grew by week 6 at doses of 0.1 to 3.0 mg/kg.

The sequence came from an adult with an advanced solid tumor such as melanoma, head and neck, liver or kidney cancer. The sequenced sample was CD4+ or CD8+ T cells sorted from blood, obtained in a trial of the OX40 agonist ivuxolimab. This chain links TRBV6-5 with TRBJ2-7, with unresolved D. CDR3 amino acids: CASRTVKHPPYEQYF. CDR3 nucleotides: TGTGCCAGCAGGACGGTGAAGCATCCTCCCTACGAGCAGTACTTC.